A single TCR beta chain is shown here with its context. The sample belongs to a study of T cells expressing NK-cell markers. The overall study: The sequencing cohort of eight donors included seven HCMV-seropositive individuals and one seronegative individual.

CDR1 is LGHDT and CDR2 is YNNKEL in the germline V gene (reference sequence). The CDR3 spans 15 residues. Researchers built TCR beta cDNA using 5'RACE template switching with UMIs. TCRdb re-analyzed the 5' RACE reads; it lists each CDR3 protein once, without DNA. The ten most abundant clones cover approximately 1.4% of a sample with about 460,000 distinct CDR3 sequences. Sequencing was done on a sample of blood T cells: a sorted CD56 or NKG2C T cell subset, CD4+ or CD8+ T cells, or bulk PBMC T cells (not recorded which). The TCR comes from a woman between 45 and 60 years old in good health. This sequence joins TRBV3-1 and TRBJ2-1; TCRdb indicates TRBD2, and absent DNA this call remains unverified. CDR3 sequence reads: CASSQGSGRGNEQFF.